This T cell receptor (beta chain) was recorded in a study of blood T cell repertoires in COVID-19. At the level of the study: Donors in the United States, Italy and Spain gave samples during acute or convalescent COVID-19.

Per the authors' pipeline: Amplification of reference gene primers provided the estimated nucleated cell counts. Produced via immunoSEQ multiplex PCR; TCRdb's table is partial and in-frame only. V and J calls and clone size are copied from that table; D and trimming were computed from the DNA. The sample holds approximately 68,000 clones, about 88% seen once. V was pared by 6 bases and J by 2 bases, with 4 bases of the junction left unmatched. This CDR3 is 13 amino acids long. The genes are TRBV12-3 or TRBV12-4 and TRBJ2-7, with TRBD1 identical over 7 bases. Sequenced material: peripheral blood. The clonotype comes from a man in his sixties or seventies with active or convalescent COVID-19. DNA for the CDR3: TGTGCCAGCAGCACAGGGGCCACCTACGAGCAGTACTTC. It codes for CASSTGATYEQYF.